Shown below are 16 T cell receptor beta chains from a single sample sequenced in a study of blood T cell repertoires in COVID-19. Profiled with immunoSEQ multiplex PCR; TCRdb holds only in-frame clones, not every one. The sample has approximately 300,000 clones, about 85% seen once. Input material: PBMCs or T cells enriched from blood (not recorded which). All receptors come from a woman aged 25 to 39 who had been exposed to COVID-19.

DNA of the CDR3: TGTGCCAGCAGTAGAACAGGGGACACCGGGGAGCTGTTTTTT. The encoded protein is CASSRTGDTGELFF. The chain uses TRBV25-1 and TRBJ2-2; TRBD1 agrees at 7 bases. The CDR3 is 14 amino acids. V shed 5 bases, J shed 3 bases, and the junction held 3 bases outside the gene matches. Germline CDR1 MGHDK, CDR2 SYGVNS.

The CDR3 DNA reads TGTGCCAGTAACCCGGCGGTGAGCAATCAGCCCCAGCATTTT. Protein sequence: CASNPAVSNQPQHF. The V gene is TRBV19, the J gene TRBJ1-5; no clear D gene. Germline CDR1 reads LNHDA; CDR2 reads SQIVND (reference sequence). The ends were cut back, 7 bases at V and 1 base at J, with 11 bases in the middle. CDR3 length equals 14 residues.

The chain couples TRBV19 to TRBJ1-1; 8 bases fit TRBD1. Germline assignment: CDR1 LNHDA and CDR2 SQIVND (reference sequence). The CDR3 is 16 amino acids. The trim removed 5 bases at V and 0 bases at J, leaving 8 bases unmatched. The CDR3, as DNA: TGTGCCAGTAGTGACGGGACAGGCGGCATGAACACTGAAGCTTTCTTT. Translating it yields CASSDGTGGMNTEAFF.

The chain uses TRBV10-3 and TRBJ2-1; 9 bases fit TRBD2. CDR1 and CDR2 (germline): ENHRY, SYGVKD. Unmatched junction bases numbered 14, after V lost 8 bases and J lost 0 bases. The CDR3 runs 18 residues. The CDR3 is CAIASGYSGGLSYNEQFF. CDR3 coding DNA: TGTGCCATCGCGTCAGGGTACAGCGGGGGGCTCTCCTACAATGAGCAGTTCTTC.

This clone was picked up one time. The rearrangement links TRBV19 to TRBJ1-1, with 12 bases matching TRBD1. Unmatched junction bases numbered 10, after V lost 6 bases and J lost 2 bases. CDR1 and CDR2 (germline): LNHDA, SQIVND (reference sequence). The CDR3 spans 17 residues. The CDR3 bases are TGTGCCAGTAGCTCCTGGGACAGGGGGCCCGGAAACACTGAAGCTTTCTTT. Protein: CASSSWDRGPGNTEAFF.

This clone was observed a handful of times. The gene calls are TRBV3-1 (or the pseudogene TRBV3-2) and TRBJ2-7; 9 bases match TRBD2. V shed 1 base, J shed 6 bases, and the junction held 7 bases outside the gene matches. This CDR3 contains 15 residues. Per germline, CDR1 LGHDT and CDR2 YNNKEL (reference sequence). In nucleotides, the CDR3 is TGTGCCAGCAGCCAAGTTCAAACTAGCGGGCTCGAGCAGTACTTC. It codes for CASSQVQTSGLEQYF.

This chain uses TRBV15 with TRBJ1-2, with TRBD1 identical over 8 bases. The CDR3 runs 14 residues. The V segment lost 3 bases and the J segment 0 bases; nucleotides outside the gene matches: 0. Germline-derived CDR1 and CDR2 are LNHNV and YYDKDF (reference sequence). The CDR3, as DNA: TGTGCCACCAGCAGGGGACAGGCTAACTATGGCTACACCTTC. Translation gives CATSRGQANYGYTF.

The chain uses TRBV7-6 and TRBJ1-2; D possibly corresponds to TRBD1 (5 bases). This CDR3 contains 14 residues. V was pared by 3 bases and J by 5 bases, with 13 bases between. Germline values: CDR1 SGHVS, CDR2 FNYEAQ. In nucleotides, the CDR3 is TGTGCCAGCAGCTTCGGGGGTTTGGTTTATGGCTACACCTTC. This sequence encodes CASSFGGLVYGYTF.

This clone was recorded a few times. The chain links TRBV4-3 to TRBJ2-3; D remains unclear. The CDR3 runs 15 residues. Germline V CDR1 and CDR2: LGHNA, YSLEER. Trimming shortened V by 0 bases and J by 2 bases, and 9 bases separated the two germline ends. The CDR3 bases are TGCGCCAGCAGCCAAGAGAGGCGTGACACAGATACGCAGTATTTT. Its translation: CASSQERRDTDTQYF.

The chain has TRBV15 and TRBJ2-7; a possible D gene is TRBD1 (6 bases). V was shortened by 3 bases and J by 2 bases, with 14 bases between the two germline ends. Germline V CDR1 and CDR2: LNHNV, YYDKDF (reference sequence). The CDR3 consists of 15 residues. This CDR3 reads CATSRHSQGTYEQYF. The CDR3 nucleotides are TGTGCCACCAGCAGGCACTCACAGGGAACCTACGAGCAGTACTTC.

V usage is TRBV6-5 and J usage is TRBJ2-1, with 9 bases aligning to TRBD1. This CDR3 has 15 amino acids. J was trimmed by 3 bases and V by 6 bases; bases with no gene match: 6. Germline CDR1 reads MNHEY; CDR2 reads SVGAGI. CDR3 protein: CASSSGTGNYNEQFF. The CDR3 DNA sequence: TGTGCCAGCAGCTCCGGGACAGGGAACTACAATGAGCAGTTCTTC.

The chain is built from TRBV19 and TRBJ1-2; 7 bases match TRBD1. V was pared by 5 bases and J by 2 bases, with 2 bases of the junction left unmatched. The CDR3 is made up of 13 amino acids. CDR1 and CDR2 from the germline V gene are LNHDA and SQIVND (reference sequence). CDR3 residues: CASSVDRNYGYTF. The CDR3 region has the DNA TGTGCCAGTAGTGTGGACAGGAACTATGGCTACACCTTC. The variable domain in full, completed from reference TRBV19 and TRBJ1-2, reads DGGITQSPKYLFRKEGQNVTLSCEQNLNHDAMYWYRQDPGQGLRLIYYSQIVNDFQKGDIAEGYSVSREKKESFPLTVTSAQKNPTAFYLCASSVDRNYGYTFGSGTRLTVV.

V is TRBV20-1 and J is TRBJ2-1, with D maybe TRBD1 (5 bases). Germline-derived CDR1 and CDR2 are DFQATT and SNEGSKA (reference sequence). There are 10 residues in the CDR3. The V end lost 6 bases, the J end lost 7 bases, and 7 bases lay between the germline ends. This chain's CDR3 is CSAGDNEQFF. CDR3 bases: TGCAGTGCAGGGGATAATGAGCAGTTCTTC.

The chain employs TRBV12-5 and TRBJ2-1, with 8 nucleotides matching TRBD1. The V gene's germline CDR1 is LGHNT and CDR2 FRNRAP. The CDR3 contains 17 residues. After removal of 2 bases from V and 5 bases from J, the junction contained 11 bases not matched to a gene. The CDR3 nucleotides are TGTGCTAGTGGTTTGCGACAGGGGTCGGTCTGGAACAATGAGCAGTTCTTC. Amino acids: CASGLRQGSVWNNEQFF.

The rearrangement links TRBV5-1 to TRBJ1-4; D is possibly TRBD1 (6 bases). V was cut by 1 base and J by 3 bases, with 10 bases left in between. The CDR3 consists of 15 residues. CDR1 and CDR2 (germline): SGHRS, YFSETQ. CDR3 sequence: CASSLYAGANEKLFF. In nucleotides, the CDR3 is TGCGCCAGCAGCTTGTATGCAGGGGCTAATGAAAAACTGTTTTTT. Drawing the rest from reference TRBV5-1 and TRBJ1-4, the complete variable domain is KAGVTQTPRYLIKTRGQQVTLSCSPISGHRSVSWYQQTPGQGLQFLFEYFSETQRNKGNFPGRFSGRQFSNSRSEMNVSTLELGDSALYLCASSLYAGANEKLFFGSGTQLSVL.

The CDR3 reads CAPPLVSYEQYF. CDR3 sequence (DNA): TGTGCCCCGCCACTCGTTTCCTACGAGCAGTACTTC. V usage is TRBV24-1 and J usage is TRBJ2-7; D is unclear. The CDR3 runs to 12 residues. V was pared by 12 bases and J by 1 base, with 12 bases between. CDR1 is KGHDR and CDR2 is SFDVKD in the germline V gene.